These 16 T cell receptor beta chains originate from one sample sequenced in a study of early stage breast cancer tumors. Clones were read by immunoSEQ multiplex PCR, and TCRdb kept only the in-frame ones, dropping some. The repertoire holds over 40,000 clones, with just under 80% as singletons. The sequenced material came from blood. Receptor source: a person in their 40s with breast cancer.

V is TRBV6-6 and J is TRBJ1-2; 7 bases are shared with TRBD1. Germline CDR1 reads MNHNY; CDR2 reads SVGAGI (reference sequence). V shed 0 bases, J shed 8 bases, and the junction held 0 bases outside the gene matches. The CDR3 consists of 12 residues. CDR3 protein: CASSYSGGGYTF. The CDR3 DNA is TGTGCCAGCAGTTACTCAGGGGGCGGCTACACCTTC.

V usage is TRBV6-1 and J usage is TRBJ2-7; D tentatively reads TRBD1 or TRBD2 (6 bases each). CDR1 and CDR2 from the germline V gene are MNHNS and SASEGT. V was shortened by 9 bases and J by 0 bases, with 15 bases between the two germline ends. This CDR3 spans 14 amino acids. DNA for the CDR3: TGTGCCAGTGCTGGGGGGCGCGACTCCTACGAGCAGTACTTC. Its protein is CASAGGRDSYEQYF.

The J gene is TRBJ1-5, the V gene TRBV19; perhaps TRBD1 as D (5 bases). Germline V gene data show CDR1 as LNHDA and CDR2 as SQIVND (reference sequence). V lost 9 bases, J lost 4 bases, and 13 bases lay in between. This CDR3 region has 13 residues. This chain's CDR3 is CASKDEGNQPQHF. CDR3 nucleotide sequence: TGTGCCAGCAAGGACGAGGGGAATCAGCCCCAGCATTTT.

DNA of the CDR3: TGTGCCAGCAGCGACAGGGGACGAATCCACAATGAGCAGTTCTTC. This sequence encodes CASSDRGRIHNEQFF. The V gene is TRBV9, the J gene TRBJ2-1; 7 bases match TRBD1. V shed 3 bases and J 5 bases; nucleotides not matched to a gene: 8. Germline CDR1 and CDR2: SGDLS and YYNGEE. This CDR3 is built from 15 residues.

This clone was found once. The chain is built from TRBV5-1 and TRBJ2-2; TRBD2 matches 7 bases. The CDR3 is 17 residues long. Trimming at V came to 0 bases and at J to 6 bases, leaving 11 bases not matched to a gene. Germline V gives CDR1 SGHRS, CDR2 YFSETQ. In DNA form, the CDR3 reads TGCGCCAGCAGCTTGGGCGGCGCGGGAGTTCTCGCCGGGGAGCTGTTTTTT. This gives the protein CASSLGGAGVLAGELFF. Using reference TRBV5-1 and TRBJ2-2 for the parts outside the CDR3, the full variable domain is KAGVTQTPRYLIKTRGQQVTLSCSPISGHRSVSWYQQTPGQGLQFLFEYFSETQRNKGNFPGRFSGRQFSNSRSEMNVSTLELGDSALYLCASSLGGAGVLAGELFFGEGSRLTVL.

The chain couples TRBV5-1 to TRBJ1-1, with TRBD1 as a possible D gene (5 bases). CDR3 length: 15 residues. Germline-derived CDR1 and CDR2 are SGHRS and YFSETQ. V was cut by 5 bases and J by 3 bases, with 17 bases left in between. The CDR3 spells CASRAGGDSDTEAFF. In DNA, the CDR3 is TGCGCCAGCAGAGCCGGGGGTGATTCGGACACTGAAGCTTTCTTT.

The DNA of the CDR3 is TGTGCCAGCGGACTAGCGGGGTCCTACGAGCAGTACTTC. Its translation is CASGLAGSYEQYF. The chain carries TRBV27 and TRBJ2-7; 12 bases are a match to TRBD2. The CDR3 consists of 13 residues. Germline assignment: CDR1 MNHEY and CDR2 SMNVEV (reference sequence). The trim removed 8 bases at V and 1 base at J, leaving 0 bases unmatched.

This clone was found once. V gene TRBV2 combines with J gene TRBJ1-2; no clear D gene. The germline CDR1 and CDR2 sequences are SNHLY and FYNNEI. There are 14 residues in the CDR3. Deletions cut 9 bases from V and 4 bases from J, with 18 bases between. CDR3 sequence reads: CARMFRRIFYGYTF. The DNA for the CDR3 is TGTGCCAGGATGTTCCGAAGGATTTTCTATGGCTACACCTTC.

The DNA for the CDR3 is TGTGCCAGCAGTGACTTACGGACAGGTGGCGAAAAACTGTTTTTT. Its protein product is CASSDLRTGGEKLFF. The chain uses TRBV25-1 and TRBJ1-4; 7 positions match TRBD1. Unmatched junction bases numbered 9, after V lost 3 bases and J lost 8 bases. Per the germline V gene, CDR1 is MGHDK and CDR2 is SYGVNS. The CDR3 covers 15 residues.

The genes are TRBV7-6 and TRBJ2-1; 8 bases align to TRBD1. The CDR3 extends over 15 amino acids. The germline V gene encodes CDR1 SGHVS and CDR2 FNYEAQ. The ends lost 1 base at V and 2 bases at J; junction bases unmatched: 1. Written as DNA, the CDR3 is TGTGCCAGCAGCTTAGTACAGGGGGCCTACAATGAGCAGTTCTTC. Translating it yields CASSLVQGAYNEQFF.

Worth noting for this clone: The sample holds other DNA sequences that translate to the same CDR3. This chain connects TRBV5-1 to TRBJ2-5, with 8 bases aligning to TRBD2. J lost 1 base, V lost 1 base, and 0 bases had no gene match. Germline loops: CDR1 SGHRS, CDR2 YFSETQ. This CDR3 contains 14 residues. In DNA form, the CDR3 reads TGCGCCAGCAGCTTGCTAGCGGGCCAAGAGACCCAGTACTTC. Its translation: CASSLLAGQETQYF.

V usage is TRBV19 and J usage is TRBJ2-2; D is tentatively TRBD1 or TRBD2 (5 bases each). The CDR3 is 16 residues long. From germline, CDR1 is LNHDA and CDR2 SQIVND (reference sequence). The germline V and J ends were trimmed by 3 bases and 2 bases, with 13 bases remaining between them. In DNA form, the CDR3 reads TGTGCCAGTAGTATGGGACCCCCGTACAACACCGGGGAGCTGTTTTTT. Its translation is CASSMGPPYNTGELFF.

This clone was seen just once. This chain connects TRBV28 to TRBJ2-7; possible D gene TRBD1, 5 bases. Per the germline V gene, CDR1 is MDHEN and CDR2 is SYDVKM. There are 15 residues in the CDR3. Trimming took off 5 bases at V and 1 base at J, with 15 bases between the two ends. This CDR3 is CASSPGGAGSYEQYF. The CDR3 DNA sequence: TGTGCCAGCAGTCCGGGTGGAGCAGGGTCCTACGAGCAGTACTTC.

This sequence joins TRBV7-8 and TRBJ2-5; D is ambiguous. Germline CDR1 SGHVS, CDR2 FQNEAQ. The length of the CDR3 is 13 residues. The germline V and J ends were trimmed by 5 bases and 1 base, with 8 bases remaining between them. The CDR3 DNA follows: TGTGCCAGCAGCGACAACGGCCAAGAGACCCAGTACTTC. Its protein is CASSDNGQETQYF. The full variable domain, completed using reference TRBV7-8 and TRBJ2-5, is GAGVSQSPRYKVAKRGQDVALRCDPISGHVSLFWYQQALGQGPEFLTYFQNEAQLDKSGLPSDRFFAERPEGSVSTLKIQRTQQEDSAVYLCASSDNGQETQYFGPGTRLLVL.

The J gene is TRBJ2-2, the V gene TRBV13; D may be TRBD1 (5 bases). Trimming removed 2 bases at V and 9 bases at J, with 13 bases between. Germline assignment: CDR1 PRHDT and CDR2 FYEKMQ (reference sequence). CDR3 length equals 14 residues. Here the CDR3 DNA reads TGTGCCAGCAGCTTATTTCAGGGTGGTAGGGAGCTGTTTTTT. Protein sequence: CASSLFQGGRELFF.

The V call is TRBV18, the J call TRBJ1-3; D might be TRBD1 (6 bases). The CDR3 runs to 15 residues. Germline CDR1 reads KGHSH; CDR2 reads LQKENI. V shed 3 bases and J shed 0 bases, with 9 bases lying between them. The CDR3 DNA is TGTGCCAGCTCACCCGCGGGACACTCTGGAAACACCATATATTTT. Amino acids: CASSPAGHSGNTIYF.